These 5 T cell receptor delta chains were all obtained from the same sample, sequenced in a study of DNA immune sequencing with unique molecular identifiers. All 8 TRDV and 4 TRDJ genes were targeted in 32-plex amplification of genomic DNA. The library had 12-nucleotide UMIs introduced over around 3 barcoding cycles, then a second adapter PCR. TCRdb fed the multiplex PCR reads to CATT. The repertoire has approximately 2,500 delta-chain clones, over 12% of them found once; the top ten carry roughly 21%. Specimen: gamma-delta T cells from PBMCs. These receptors were collected from a human donor in good health.

By frequency in the sample, this clone is medium-sized (0.01 to 0.1%). The rearrangement joins TRDV2 to TRDJ1, with D possibly being TRDD3 (5 bases). The length of the CDR3 is 15 residues. Per germline, CDR1 GEAIGNYY and CDR2 EKD. Trimming removed 0 bases from V and 4 bases from J, with 14 bases in between. The CDR3 sequence: CACDTVGSRGDKLIF. The CDR3 DNA reads TGTGCCTGTGACACCGTGGGGTCGAGGGGCGATAAACTCATCTTT.

This clone was seen just once. The CDR3 protein is CALGELLWSDKLIF. CDR3 coding DNA: TGTGCTCTTGGGGAACTATTATGGAGCGATAAACTCATCTTT. The chain is built from TRDV1 and TRDJ1; no definite D call. No J segment appears in TCRdb, so it was assigned here by matching the sequence to germline. The V and J ends lost 0 bases and 4 bases respectively, with 9 bases between them. The CDR3 is 14 residues long. CDR1 TSWWSYY and CDR2 QGS come from the germline V gene.

This clone is large within its sample. This chain links TRDV2 with TRDJ3; 7 bases map to TRDD3. V gave up 0 bases and J gave up 2 bases; unmatched junction bases: 9. Germline V gene lookup returns CDR1 GEAIGNYY and CDR2 EKD. This CDR3 spans 19 amino acids. The CDR3: CACDTAGGLAAWDTRQMFF. The CDR3 region has the DNA TGTGCCTGTGACACCGCTGGGGGGTTGGCGGCCTGGGACACCCGACAGATGTTTTTC.

As for this clone: A far larger clone differs by one base, so this is likely a read error. Additional DNA sequences in this sample encode the identical CDR3. The chain has TRDV3 and TRDJ1; 9 positions match TRDD3. The CDR3 sequence is 16 residues long. Unmatched junction bases numbered 12, after V lost 4 bases and J lost 0 bases. CDR1 is TVYSNPD, CDR2 GDNSRS, per germline (reference sequence). CDR3 protein: CASLYWGRNYTDKLIF. The CDR3 DNA is TGTGCCTCCTTGTACTGGGGGAGGAATTACACCGATAAACTCATCTTT.

This clone was observed a handful of times. A read error is likely here: a far larger clone is one base away. The rearrangement links TRDV2 to TRDJ1, with 8 bases lining up with TRDD3. The germline V gene has CDR1 GEAIGNYY and CDR2 EKD. The CDR3 is made up of 20 amino acids. The CDR3 reads CACGTVGYAGNRGDTDKLIF. The DNA of the CDR3 is TGTGCCTGTGGCACCGTGGGATACGCAGGGAATCGAGGAGACACCGATAAACTCATCTTT.